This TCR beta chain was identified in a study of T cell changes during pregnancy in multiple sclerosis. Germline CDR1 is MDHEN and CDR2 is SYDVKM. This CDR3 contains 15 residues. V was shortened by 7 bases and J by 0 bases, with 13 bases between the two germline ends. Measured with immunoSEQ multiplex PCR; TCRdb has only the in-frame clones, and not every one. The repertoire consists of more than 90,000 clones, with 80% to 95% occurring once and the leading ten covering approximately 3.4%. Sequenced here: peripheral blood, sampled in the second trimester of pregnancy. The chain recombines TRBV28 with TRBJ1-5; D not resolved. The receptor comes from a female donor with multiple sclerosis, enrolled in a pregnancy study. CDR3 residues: CASIGSRGSNQPQHF. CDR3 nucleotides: TGTGCCAGCATCGGGTCGCGGGGTAGCAATCAGCCCCAGCATTTT. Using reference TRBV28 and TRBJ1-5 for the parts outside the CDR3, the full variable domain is DVKVTQSSRYLVKRTGEKVFLECVQDMDHENMFWYRQDPGLGLRLIYFSYDVKMKEKGDIPEGYSVSREKKERFSLILESASTNQTSMYLCASIGSRGSNQPQHFGDGTRLSIL.